This is a list of T cell receptor beta chains from one sample in a study of T cell responses to AZD1222 COVID-19 vaccine. Using immunoSEQ multiplex PCR, the repertoire was profiled, and TCRdb retains in-frame clones only, with some absent. This table has 100,000 to 120,000 clones, less than 95% appearing once. Sample: peripheral blood, taken on day 0 of AZD1222 vaccination. The receptors shown here come from an adult in good health. CDR3s include the opening cysteine and the closing phenylalanine or tryptophan. The order of the fields is V gene, CDR3 length, J gene, clone size, D gene, CDR3 DNA, CDR3 protein. D genes are given only for firm matches. Only part of the rows carry a size: once, few, many, or a class if the clone is expanded.

TRBV7-9	15	TRBJ1-5	.	.	TGTGCCAGCAGCTTAGTGGACGGTGGCAATCAGCCCCAGCATTTT	CASSLVDGGNQPQHF
TRBV5-1	14	TRBJ1-4	.	.	TGCGCCAGCAGCGTCAGTGCAACTAATGAAAAACTGTTTTTT	CASSVSATNEKLFF
TRBV15	15	TRBJ2-6	once	.	TGTGCCACCAGCGGCCAGAGCTCTGGGGCCAACGTCCTGACTTTC	CATSGQSSGANVLTF
TRBV12-3/TRBV12-4	13	TRBJ2-1	.	TRBD1	TGTGCCAGCAGTCTAACAGGGGCTGGCGAGCAGTTCTTC	CASSLTGAGEQFF
TRBV28	15	TRBJ2-3	.	.	TGTGCCAGCAGTTTATGGAAGGGTGTAACAGATACGCAGTATTTT	CASSLWKGVTDTQYF
TRBV12-3/TRBV12-4	13	TRBJ1-4	.	.	TGTGCCAGCAGCCGCGGACAGTCCGAAAAACTGTTTTTT	CASSRGQSEKLFF
TRBV29-1	16	TRBJ1-3	.	.	TGCAGCGTTTTGCTTTCAGACAGGCACTCTGGAAACACCATATATTTT	CSVLLSDRHSGNTIYF
TRBV6-5	13	TRBJ1-2	.	TRBD1	TGTGCCAGCAGTCAGGACAGGGTCATGAGCTACACCTTC	CASSQDRVMSYTF
TRBV6-2/TRBV6-3	11	TRBJ1-1	.	.	TGTGCCAGCAGTTATGGCAATGAAGCTTTCTTT	CASSYGNEAFF
TRBV28	12	TRBJ1-3	.	.	TGTGCCAGCAGTTTATCCGGAAACACCATATATTTT	CASSLSGNTIYF
TRBV6-5	13	TRBJ1-2	.	.	TGTGCCAGCAGAAGAGGACAGAACTATGGCTACACCTTC	CASRRGQNYGYTF
TRBV10-3	11	TRBJ1-2	.	.	TGTGCCATCAGTGAGGCTGGAGGCTACACCTTC	CAISEAGGYTF
TRBV7-9	12	TRBJ1-5	.	.	TGTGCCAGCAGCGGCGACTATCAGCCCCAGCATTTT	CASSGDYQPQHF
TRBV9	16	TRBJ1-5	once	.	TGTGCCAGCAGCTTTCCTCTGGGTCTAGTCAATCAGCCCCAGCATTTT	CASSFPLGLVNQPQHF
TRBV5-1	15	TRBJ2-1	.	.	TGCGCCAGCAGCCCGACTGCGGGGGCTTCGAATGAGCAGTTCTTC	CASSPTAGASNEQFF
TRBV12-3/TRBV12-4	13	TRBJ1-1	.	TRBD1	TGTGCCAGCAGTAGGACAGGTAGAACTGAAGCTTTCTTT	CASSRTGRTEAFF
TRBV3-1/TRBV3-2	14	TRBJ1-4	.	TRBD1	TGTGCCAGCAGCCCCCAGGGGGGAAATGAAAAACTGTTTTTT	CASSPQGGNEKLFF
TRBV28	14	TRBJ1-5	.	TRBD1	TGTGCCAGTTTGACAGGGTTCGGCAATCAGCCCCAGCATTTT	CASLTGFGNQPQHF
TRBV24-1	16	TRBJ2-1	.	.	TGTGCCACCAGTGATTTGCGAGGGAATGGCCACAATGAGCAGTTCTTC	CATSDLRGNGHNEQFF
TRBV24-1	12	TRBJ2-5	.	.	TGTGCCACCAGTGATACCAAAGAGACCCAGTACTTC	CATSDTKETQYF
TRBV28	14	TRBJ1-1	.	.	TGTGCCAGCAGCTACGAGGGGGGTAGCACTGAAGCTTTCTTT	CASSYEGGSTEAFF
TRBV6-5	12	TRBJ1-3	.	.	TGTGCCAGCAGTTCCCTCGGTGGTGCCATATATTTT	CASSSLGGAIYF
TRBV5-1	17	TRBJ1-2	.	.	TGCGCCAGCAGCTTGGCCGGGGTCCGCCGAACTAACTATGGCTACACCTTC	CASSLAGVRRTNYGYTF
TRBV5-6	16	TRBJ1-1	.	TRBD1	TGTGCCAGCAGCCCTTGGTTAGGGGGCGGATACACTGAAGCTTTCTTT	CASSPWLGGGYTEAFF
TRBV28	14	TRBJ1-1	.	.	TGTGCCAGCAGTTCACCGGGGGCGAGAACTGAAGCTTTCTTT	CASSSPGARTEAFF
TRBV29-1	13	TRBJ2-2	.	TRBD1	TGCAGCGCGTCAACAGGGGGACGGGGGGAGCTGTTTTTT	CSASTGGRGELFF
TRBV2	13	TRBJ2-2	.	.	TGTGCCACCTTAGGACTATACACCGGGGAGCTGTTTTTT	CATLGLYTGELFF
TRBV7-9	15	TRBJ1-5	.	TRBD1	TGTGCCAGCAGTTCCCAGCAGGGGGACAATCAGCCCCAGCATTTT	CASSSQQGDNQPQHF
TRBV3-1/TRBV3-2	14	TRBJ1-1	.	TRBD1	TGTGCCAGCAGCCAAGGACAGGGTGGCACTGAAGCTTTCTTT	CASSQGQGGTEAFF
TRBV7-9	15	TRBJ1-4	.	.	TGTGCCAGCAGCTTAGAGGGGGGAACTAATGAAAAACTGTTTTTT	CASSLEGGTNEKLFF
TRBV20-1	11	TRBJ1-1	.	.	TGCAGTGCTCTTTCGGGGACTGAAGCTTTCTTT	CSALSGTEAFF
TRBV11-2	15	TRBJ2-7	.	.	TGTGCCAGCAGCTTAGGTTTAGGCAACTCCTACGAGCAGTACTTC	CASSLGLGNSYEQYF
TRBV5-8	10	TRBJ1-1	.	.	TGTGCCAGCTGGTGGACTGAAGCTTTCTTT	CASWWTEAFF
TRBV19	14	TRBJ2-7	few	.	TGTGCCAGTGGCCCTCGGACCTCCGGCTACGAGCAGTACTTC	CASGPRTSGYEQYF
TRBV3-1/TRBV3-2	14	TRBJ1-6	.	TRBD1	TGTGCCAGCAGCAGACAGGGATCTAATTCACCCCTCCACTTT	CASSRQGSNSPLHF
TRBV10-2	13	TRBJ1-1	.	.	TGCGCCAGCAGTGAGTTACGGTCCACTGAAGCTTTCTTT	CASSELRSTEAFF
TRBV7-8	14	TRBJ2-1	.	.	TGTGCCAGCAGCGAACAGGTTGGGGATAATGAGCAGTTCTTC	CASSEQVGDNEQFF
TRBV2	13	TRBJ1-4	.	TRBD1	TGTGCCAGCAGTGGGACAGGGGATGAAAAACTGTTTTTT	CASSGTGDEKLFF
TRBV11-2	17	TRBJ1-3	.	TRBD1	TGTGCCAGCAGCGGCTACAGGGGTACCAACTCTGGAAACACCATATATTTT	CASSGYRGTNSGNTIYF
TRBV5-1	16	TRBJ2-2	.	.	TGCGCCAGCAGCCGGGGATTAAATCAGTACACCGGGGAGCTGTTTTTT	CASSRGLNQYTGELFF
TRBV9	14	TRBJ2-5	.	.	TGTGCCAGCAGCGTACTGGGGGCCAGGGAGACCCAGTACTTC	CASSVLGARETQYF
TRBV5-4	16	TRBJ1-6	.	.	TGTGCCAGCAGCGGCCACCGGGGGAACCCCAATTCACCCCTCCACTTT	CASSGHRGNPNSPLHF
TRBV6-5	15	TRBJ2-1	.	TRBD2	TGTGCCAGCAGATTAACTAGCGGGGGGGCAAATGAGCAGTTCTTC	CASRLTSGGANEQFF
TRBV9	13	TRBJ1-1	.	.	TGTGCCAGCAGCGTAGGGACAGCCACTGAAGCTTTCTTT	CASSVGTATEAFF
TRBV2	15	TRBJ1-6	.	.	TGTGCCAGCAGGACCCCCGGGGGCTATAATTCACCCCTCCACTTT	CASRTPGGYNSPLHF
TRBV4-1	15	TRBJ1-5	.	.	TGCGCCAGCAGCCCTGATCGTGGCGGAAATCAGCCCCAGCATTTT	CASSPDRGGNQPQHF
TRBV19	15	TRBJ2-1	.	.	TGTGCCAGTAGTATACTGGGCTTCTCCTACAATGAGCAGTTCTTC	CASSILGFSYNEQFF
TRBV5-1	15	TRBJ2-2	.	.	TGCGCCAGCAGCTTCTACAGGGAGAACACCGGGGAGCTGTTTTTT	CASSFYRENTGELFF
TRBV5-1	16	TRBJ1-6	.	.	TGCGCCAGCAGCTTGGCCGCAGGGGCTGACAATTCACCCCTCCACTTT	CASSLAAGADNSPLHF
TRBV10-3	13	TRBJ2-1	.	.	TGTGCCATCAGTGGAACAGGGACAAATGAGCAGTTCTTC	CAISGTGTNEQFF